The 25 T cell receptor beta chains given below trace back to one sample, sequenced in a study of T cell responses to AZD1222 COVID-19 vaccine. Generated by immunoSEQ multiplex PCR, the TCRdb table keeps only in-frame clones and is missing some. The sample lists fewer than 100,000 clones, around nine tenths occurring once. Sequencing was performed on peripheral blood, taken 28 days after the second AZD1222 dose. All receptors derive from an adult who received the AZD1222 COVID-19 vaccine.

This chain uses TRBV2 with TRBJ2-2, with TRBD2 matching 7 bases. CDR3 length: 14 amino acids. The ends lost 8 bases at V and 6 bases at J; junction bases unmatched: 9. The germline CDR1 and CDR2 sequences are SNHLY and FYNNEI. The CDR3 DNA sequence: TGTGCCAGCGACCGGCAGGGAGGGGCCGGGGAGCTGTTTTTT. Amino acids: CASDRQGGAGELFF.

This clone was seen more than once but under ten times. The V gene is TRBV19, the J gene TRBJ2-5; no firm D call. V was clipped by 5 bases and J by 3 bases, with 10 bases between them. The CDR3 covers 13 residues. From germline, CDR1 is LNHDA and CDR2 SQIVND (reference sequence). The CDR3 DNA sequence: TGTGCCAGTAGTGATTCTAGTAAAGAGACCCAGTACTTC. It codes for CASSDSSKETQYF.

This clone appeared a single time. This chain joins TRBV7-9 and TRBJ1-1; D perhaps matches TRBD1 (6 bases). In germline, CDR1 is SEHNR, CDR2 FQNEAQ (reference sequence). CDR3 length: 13 residues. With 5 bases removed from V and 4 bases from J, the gap between germline ends came to 11 bases. The CDR3 is CASSVGTTTEAFF. In DNA, the CDR3 is TGTGCCAGCAGCGTAGGGACAACCACTGAAGCTTTCTTT.

This chain connects TRBV28 to TRBJ1-3; a possible D gene is TRBD1 (5 bases). V was shortened by 9 bases and J by 4 bases, with 10 bases between the two germline ends. The germline gives CDR1 MDHEN, CDR2 SYDVKM. The CDR3 loop spans 12 amino acids. The CDR3 region is CASRGRGNTIYF. The DNA for the CDR3 is TGTGCCAGTAGGGGTCGCGGAAACACCATATATTTT. Variable domain in full (rest from reference TRBV28 and TRBJ1-3): DVKVTQSSRYLVKRTGEKVFLECVQDMDHENMFWYRQDPGLGLRLIYFSYDVKMKEKGDIPEGYSVSREKKERFSLILESASTNQTSMYLCASRGRGNTIYFGEGSWLTVV.

The chain has TRBV11-2 and TRBJ2-5; D is perhaps TRBD1 (5 bases). CDR3 length: 13 amino acids. Trimming cost V 5 bases and J 10 bases, with 17 bases left between them. CDR1 SGHAT and CDR2 FQNNGV come from the germline V gene. CDR3 in DNA: TGTGCCAGCAGCCCCTCCGGAGTAGGGGACCAGTACTTC. Translation gives CASSPSGVGDQYF.

This chain connects TRBV4-2 to TRBJ1-1, with 7 bases lining up with TRBD1. Germline-derived CDR1 and CDR2 are LGHNA and YNFKEQ. J was trimmed by 6 bases and V by 4 bases; bases with no gene match: 2. CDR3 size: 12 residues. CDR3 region: CASSRGQAEAFF. For the CDR3, the DNA is TGTGCCAGCAGCCGCGGACAGGCTGAAGCTTTCTTT.

With respect to this clone: This is likely a read error, given that the CDR3 carries no conserved phenylalanine or tryptophan at its end. The rearrangement uses TRBV6-4 and TRBJ1-6, with no clear D. CDR3 length: 13 residues. Germline CDR1 reads MRHNA; CDR2 reads SNTAGT. The V and J ends lost 5 bases and 8 bases respectively, with 10 bases between them. This CDR3 reads CASSYSSDSPLHL. As DNA, the CDR3 is TGTGCCAGCAGTTACAGTTCCGATTCACCCCTCCACCTT.

J is TRBJ2-7 and V is TRBV10-3; TRBD1 matches 8 bases. Germline CDR1 is ENHRY and CDR2 is SYGVKD. CDR3 size: 13 residues. CDR3 coding DNA: TGTGCTACAACAGGGGGTACCCTCGGGGAGCAGTACTTC. This sequence encodes CATTGGTLGEQYF.

The chain employs TRBV7-6 and TRBJ2-3, with TRBD1 matching over 7 bases. The CDR3 length is 15 residues. J was trimmed by 4 bases and V by 2 bases; bases with no gene match: 6. Germline V gene sequence: CDR1 SGHVS, CDR2 FNYEAQ. The CDR3 nucleotides are TGTGCCAGCAGCTTAAGGGGGCTTGTCGCAGATACGCAGTATTTT. It encodes CASSLRGLVADTQYF.

The chain employs TRBV28 and TRBJ1-6; possibly TRBD1 for D (5 bases). V shed 3 bases and J shed 7 bases, with 13 bases lying between them. Germline lookup yields CDR1 MDHEN and CDR2 SYDVKM. This CDR3 region has 15 residues. In DNA, the CDR3 is TGTGCCAGCAGTTTGGGGGTATTTCCAAATTCACCCCTCCACTTT. It is translated as CASSLGVFPNSPLHF.

This sequence joins TRBV5-1 and TRBJ1-4; 7 bases align to TRBD1. The germline gives CDR1 SGHRS, CDR2 YFSETQ. The ends lost 2 bases at V and 6 bases at J; junction bases unmatched: 10. This CDR3 has 16 amino acids. The CDR3 protein is CASSLTTGERDEKLFF. CDR3 nucleotide sequence: TGCGCCAGCAGCTTAACCACAGGGGAAAGGGATGAAAAACTGTTTTTT.

The CDR3 DNA is TGTGCCACCCAGGGACTAGCGGGGGACACAGATACGCAGTATTTT. Its protein is CATQGLAGDTDTQYF. The V gene is TRBV24-1, the J gene TRBJ2-3; 14 bases fit TRBD2. This CDR3 spans 15 amino acids. The J segment lost 2 bases and the V segment lost 9 bases, leaving 3 bases of the junction unmatched. Germline V gene data show CDR1 as KGHDR and CDR2 as SFDVKD.

The gene calls are TRBV2 and TRBJ1-5; D is unclear. Germline CDR1 is SNHLY and CDR2 is FYNNEI. CDR3 length: 14 residues. Between the trimmed V and J ends, which lost 3 bases and 0 bases, there was a span of 6 bases. The CDR3 coding sequence is TGTGCCAGCAGTGAGTCCAGTAGCAATCAGCCCCAGCATTTT. This translates into CASSESSSNQPQHF. The variable domain in full, with the rest retrieved from reference TRBV2 and TRBJ1-5, is EPEVTQTPSHQVTQMGQEVILRCVPISNHLYFYWYRQILGQKVEFLVSFYNNEISEKSEIFDDQFSVERPDGSNFTLKIRSTKLEDSAMYFCASSESSSNQPQHFGDGTRLSIL.

In its sample, this clone was seen once. This rearrangement joins TRBV19 to TRBJ1-5; no reliable D call. V lost 1 base, J lost 5 bases, and 12 bases lay in between. This CDR3 is built from 15 residues. Germline CDR1 reads LNHDA; CDR2 reads SQIVND (reference sequence). In DNA form, the CDR3 reads TGTGCCAGTAGTATAGGGCAACTAAGTTATCAGCCCCAGCATTTT. Protein: CASSIGQLSYQPQHF.

The CDR3 is CASRYDRNEKLFF. The DNA of the CDR3 is TGCGCCAGCAGGTATGATAGGAATGAAAAACTGTTTTTT. The rearrangement joins TRBV5-1 to TRBJ1-4; D is undetermined. The CDR3 consists of 13 residues. Germline V lookup: CDR1 SGHRS, CDR2 YFSETQ. V was pared by 5 bases and J by 5 bases, with 10 bases between.

The chain carries TRBV12-3 or TRBV12-4 and TRBJ1-6; D perhaps matches TRBD1 (5 bases). V dropped 8 bases and J dropped 6 bases, with 11 bases sitting between them. The CDR3 consists of 13 residues. CDR3 sequence: CASRGGGNSPLHF. The CDR3 bases are TGTGCCAGCCGCGGGGGGGGTAATTCACCCCTCCACTTT.

This chain links TRBV7-2 with TRBJ1-2, with 7 nucleotides matching TRBD1. Germline values: CDR1 SGHTA, CDR2 FQGNSA. This CDR3 region has 13 residues. Losses at the gene ends were 5 bases for V and 4 bases for J; bases not matched to a gene: 4. The CDR3 reads CASSQGGSYGYTF. CDR3 nucleotide sequence: TGTGCCAGCAGCCAGGGGGGATCCTATGGCTACACCTTC.

The rearrangement joins TRBV6-6 to TRBJ2-7; TRBD1 matches at 10 bases. With V trimmed by 5 bases and J by 0 bases, 10 bases remained unmatched. This CDR3 is 17 amino acids long. CDR1 and CDR2 (germline): MNHNY, SVGAGI (reference sequence). This chain's CDR3 is CASSRDVDRGYSYEQYF. CDR3 nucleotide sequence: TGTGCCAGCAGTCGCGATGTGGACAGGGGGTACTCCTACGAGCAGTACTTC.

V usage is TRBV3-1 (or the pseudogene TRBV3-2) and J usage is TRBJ2-3, with D possibly being TRBD1 or TRBD2 (6 bases each). The germline gives CDR1 LGHDT, CDR2 YNNKEL (reference sequence). The CDR3 totals 18 residues. Trimming stripped 0 bases from V and 1 base from J, with 17 bases between. The CDR3 sequence: CASSQDHWRGAGTDTQYF. Here the CDR3 DNA reads TGTGCCAGCAGCCAAGACCACTGGAGGGGGGCGGGCACAGATACGCAGTATTTT.

The V gene is TRBV3-1 (or the pseudogene TRBV3-2), the J gene TRBJ1-5; D gene uncertain. Germline CDR1 reads LGHDT; CDR2 reads YNNKEL (reference sequence). Trimming removed 1 base at V and 3 bases at J, with 10 bases between. CDR3 length: 15 residues. CDR3 protein: CASSQVSGSNQPQHF. In DNA, the CDR3 is TGTGCCAGCAGCCAAGTCTCGGGATCCAATCAGCCCCAGCATTTT.

The rearrangement links TRBV7-8 to TRBJ2-3; 7 nucleotides line up with TRBD1. The CDR3 consists of 14 residues. Trimming removed 5 bases from V and 4 bases from J; junction bases left unmatched: 6. Germline V gene data show CDR1 as SGHVS and CDR2 as FQNEAQ. DNA for the CDR3: TGTGCCAGCAGCCGAGGGGGCGTCGCAGATACGCAGTATTTT. It translates to CASSRGGVADTQYF.

A single count supports this clone. The V and J genes are TRBV28 and TRBJ2-1; D remains ambiguous. The V gene lost 1 base and the J gene lost 3 bases, with 13 bases spanning the gap. Germline lookup yields CDR1 MDHEN and CDR2 SYDVKM. The CDR3 spans 16 residues. Here the CDR3 reads CASSLFGRTLYNEQFF. CDR3 DNA: TGTGCCAGCAGTTTATTCGGCAGGACCCTCTACAATGAGCAGTTCTTC.

V is TRBV9 and J is TRBJ2-7, with D tentatively TRBD1 (5 bases). The CDR3 loop spans 15 amino acids. Germline V CDR1 and CDR2: SGDLS, YYNGEE. V was pared by 0 bases and J by 6 bases, with 16 bases between. CDR3 in amino acids: CASSVGNSRGSEQYF. The CDR3 nucleotides are TGTGCCAGCAGCGTAGGCAACTCAAGGGGATCCGAGCAGTACTTC.

The V and J genes are TRBV19 and TRBJ1-4, with D hard to call. CDR1 is LNHDA and CDR2 is SQIVND in the germline V gene (reference sequence). V gave up 9 bases and J gave up 4 bases, with 15 bases separating them. The CDR3 contains 14 residues. The CDR3 DNA is TGTGCCAGCCAGAGCCTGGGAGATAATGAAAAACTGTTTTTT. Its translation: CASQSLGDNEKLFF.

The chain couples TRBV6-2 or TRBV6-3 to TRBJ2-2, with D tentatively TRBD2 (6 bases). The CDR3 runs 15 residues. Germline CDR1 reads MNHEY; CDR2 reads SVGEGT. V was pared by 0 bases and J by 4 bases, with 9 bases between. The CDR3 bases are TGTGCCAGCAGTTACTCACGCGGGATCACCGGGGAGCTGTTTTTT. Translation gives CASSYSRGITGELFF.